Listed below are T cell receptor beta chains from one sample, sequenced in a study of cytomegalovirus exposure and HLA in healthy donors. The data were produced by immunoSEQ multiplex PCR, yet TCRdb's version contains in-frame clones alone and is incomplete. The sample lists 100,000 or so clones, approximately 82% occurring once. Sequencing was done on a sample of PBMCs. The origin of the receptors is a man aged 40-50 years in good health and CMV-seronegative. Both conserved end residues are part of each CDR3. A D gene is named only where the DNA matches it firmly. Only part of the rows carry a size: once, few, many, or a class if the clone is expanded.

CDR3 length	clone size	D gene	V gene	J gene	CDR3 DNA	CDR3 protein
9	few	-	TRBV23-1	TRBJ2-7	TGCGCTCTACCCTTTTTCCAGTACTTC	CALPFFQYF
15	few	TRBD1	TRBV7-2	TRBJ1-2	TGTGCCAGCAGTATGGGACAGGGTGAATGGCGAGGCTACACCTTC	CASSMGQGEWRGYTF
13	-	-	TRBV27	TRBJ2-1	TGTGCCAGCACCCCCTCCACTCACAATGAGCAGTTCTTC	CASTPSTHNEQFF
13	-	TRBD1	TRBV7-8	TRBJ2-7	TGTGCCAGCAGCTTCAGGGGGCCATACGAGCAGTACTTC	CASSFRGPYEQYF
15	-	-	TRBV10-3	TRBJ2-3	TGTGCCATCAGTGAGTTCCGGGACTTCACAGATACGCAGTATTTT	CAISEFRDFTDTQYF
16	-	TRBD2	TRBV11-3	TRBJ2-1	TGTGCCAGCAGCCCGGGGCGGGAGAGAGCCCACAATGAGCAGTTCTTC	CASSPGRERAHNEQFF
14	-	-	TRBV5-1	TRBJ1-1	TGCGCCAGCAGCTTGGCCACAGGGAACACTGAAGCTTTCTTT	CASSLATGNTEAFF
19	-	-	TRBV7-6	TRBJ2-3	TGTGCCAGCAGCTTATACCCCCCGGTCGAGGGTGGGGGCACAGATACGCAGTATTTT	CASSLYPPVEGGGTDTQYF
21	-	-	TRBV27	TRBJ2-6	TGTGCCAGCAGTTTATTAGGCAGGGGGGTACTTTCGGGGTCTGGGGCCAACGTCCTGACTTTC	CASSLLGRGVLSGSGANVLTF
13	-	TRBD2	TRBV9	TRBJ2-1	TGTGCCAGCAGCGTTTCCGGGACTACAGAGCAGTTCTTC	CASSVSGTTEQFF
13	-	TRBD1	TRBV6-1	TRBJ2-7	TGTGCCAGCATTCGGACAGGGTCCTACGAGCAGTACTTC	CASIRTGSYEQYF
14	-	-	TRBV19	TRBJ2-2	TGTGCCAGTAGTATTCAAAAAAACACCGGGGAGCTGTTTTTT	CASSIQKNTGELFF
15	-	-	TRBV7-3	TRBJ2-3	TGTGCCAGCAGCCTCATACGGGGGGCAGCAGATACGCAGTATTTT	CASSLIRGAADTQYF
11	-	-	TRBV5-6	TRBJ2-4	TGTGCCAGCAGCTTGCGTGACATTCAGTACTTC	CASSLRDIQYF
15	once	-	TRBV11-1	TRBJ1-4	TGTGCCAGCAGCTTAGACATCTCAACTAATGAAAAACTGTTTTTT	CASSLDISTNEKLFF
14	-	TRBD1	TRBV6-6	TRBJ1-6	TGTGCCAGCAGTAGGGGGACAGGGGGGTCACCCCTCCACTTT	CASSRGTGGSPLHF
17	-	-	TRBV9	TRBJ1-6	TGTGCCAGCAGCGTAGAACTCGGGGGAGGTTTTCGTTCACCCCTCCACTTT	CASSVELGGGFRSPLHF
16	-	-	TRBV28	TRBJ2-2	TGTGCCAGCAGTTTAGGTACGACGGGGGTCACCGGGGAGCTGTTTTTT	CASSLGTTGVTGELFF
14	-	TRBD1	TRBV5-6	TRBJ2-7	TGTGCCAGCAGCCCTGGGACAGGGCATCGGGAGCAGTACTTC	CASSPGTGHREQYF
11	-	-	TRBV19	TRBJ2-7	TGTGCCAGTAGATCGGGGGGCGTGCAGTACTTC	CASRSGGVQYF
15	few	-	TRBV4-3	TRBJ2-2	TGCGCCAGCAGCCAAGAGGCCGGCAGGACCGGGGAGCTGTTTTTT	CASSQEAGRTGELFF
15	-	TRBD1	TRBV7-3	TRBJ1-3	TGTGCCAGCAGCTTACTTAGGGGGCCTGGAAACACCATATATTTT	CASSLLRGPGNTIYF
15	-	-	TRBV6-5	TRBJ1-6	TGTGCCAGCAGTTGGAGCGGCAGGGGTGATTCACCCCTCCACTTT	CASSWSGRGDSPLHF
20	few	-	TRBV12-5	TRBJ1-5	TGTGCTAGTGGTTTGCTACCGGGACTAAGCGGGCGTCTTGGCAATCAGCCCCAGCATTTT	CASGLLPGLSGRLGNQPQHF
16	-	TRBD1	TRBV10-1	TRBJ2-7	TGCGCCAGCAGTGAACACGGGGGACAGGGGAACCACGAGCAGTACTTC	CASSEHGGQGNHEQYF
16	-	TRBD1	TRBV5-1	TRBJ2-5	TGCGCCAGCAGCGTCTCCGGGACAGGGGCCGGGGGGACCCAGTACTTC	CASSVSGTGAGGTQYF
13	-	TRBD1	TRBV19	TRBJ2-7	TGTGCCAGCAGACAGGGGGCCACCTACGAGCAGTACTTC	CASRQGATYEQYF
12	-	-	TRBV5-1	TRBJ2-7	TGCGCCAGCAGCTTGTCTTCCTACGAGCAGTACTTC	CASSLSSYEQYF
15	-	TRBD1	TRBV19	TRBJ1-5	TGTGCCAGTAGTCTAGGGACAGGGGGGTTTCAGCCCCAGCATTTT	CASSLGTGGFQPQHF
15	-	-	TRBV5-6	TRBJ1-1	TGTGCCAGCAGCGGAATAACAGGGTCTTACACTGAAGCTTTCTTT	CASSGITGSYTEAFF
16	-	TRBD2	TRBV11-1	TRBJ2-5	TGTGCCAGCAGCCCGACTAGCGGGGGATCCCAAGAGACCCAGTACTTC	CASSPTSGGSQETQYF
16	-	TRBD1	TRBV30	TRBJ2-1	TGTGCCTGGAGCAACCACCGCCTCGGACAGGTGAATGAGCAGTTCTTC	CAWSNHRLGQVNEQFF
19	-	TRBD2	TRBV5-1	TRBJ2-3	TGCGCCAGCAGCTTGGCCGGACTAGCGGGGGGGTTAGGAACAGATACGCAGTATTTT	CASSLAGLAGGLGTDTQYF
14	-	-	TRBV2	TRBJ2-1	TGTGCCAGCAGTAAAACCGGGAGCTTCAATGAGCAGTTCTTC	CASSKTGSFNEQFF
13	-	-	TRBV7-2	TRBJ2-7	TGTGCCAGCAGCTTTAGCAGGGGCTACGAGCAGTACTTC	CASSFSRGYEQYF
16	-	TRBD1	TRBV7-3	TRBJ1-5	TGTGCCAGCAGCCGAGGAGAGGACAGGGTCAATCAGCCCCAGCATTTT	CASSRGEDRVNQPQHF
14	-	-	TRBV5-5	TRBJ1-5	TGTGCCAGCAGCTTGGCCGCGGATTCTCAGCCCCAGCATTTT	CASSLAADSQPQHF
15	once	TRBD1	TRBV9	TRBJ1-1	TGTGCCAGCAGCGGACAGGGGTCCCAGACCGGGCGAGCTTTCTTT	CASSGQGSQTGRAFF
15	-	-	TRBV4-1	TRBJ2-7	TGCGCCAGCAGCCAAGAGACACTTACCTCCTACGAGCAGTACTTC	CASSQETLTSYEQYF
15	-	TRBD1	TRBV9	TRBJ2-7	TGTGCCAGCAGCGTAGGACAGGGGGTCTCCTACGAGCAGTACTTC	CASSVGQGVSYEQYF
14	-	TRBD1	TRBV25-1	TRBJ1-1	TGTGCCAGCAGTGAAATGGACAGGGCTTTTGAAGCTTTCTTT	CASSEMDRAFEAFF
13	-	TRBD2	TRBV29-1	TRBJ2-5	TGCAGCGTACGACTAGCGGGGCAGGAGACCCAGTACTTC	CSVRLAGQETQYF
13	-	TRBD1	TRBV7-3	TRBJ1-2	TGTGCCAGCAGCTCCGACAGGGGTTTGGGCTACACCTTC	CASSSDRGLGYTF
14	-	TRBD2	TRBV6-1	TRBJ2-3	TGTGCCAGCATACGGGGGGGCCCAACAGATACGCAGTATTTT	CASIRGGPTDTQYF
13	-	-	TRBV5-6	TRBJ2-3	TGTGCCGGAGGGCGGGGATTCACAGATACGCAGTATTTT	CAGGRGFTDTQYF
13	-	TRBD2	TRBV12-5	TRBJ2-5	TGTGCTAGTGGCCGCGGGGGGAAAGAGACCCAGTACTTC	CASGRGGKETQYF
15	-	TRBD1	TRBV2	TRBJ1-1	TGTGCCAGCAGTGACCCAGGACAGGGGGGGGCTGAAGCTTTCTTT	CASSDPGQGGAEAFF
12	-	TRBD1	TRBV29-1	TRBJ1-2	TGCAGCGTATCCGACAGGGGGAGTGGCTACACCTTC	CSVSDRGSGYTF
16	once	-	TRBV12-5	TRBJ2-5	TGTGCTAGTGGTTTGTTTCGTGGCCTGTACCAAGAGACCCAGTACTTC	CASGLFRGLYQETQYF
14	-	-	TRBV6-5	TRBJ1-1	TGTGCCAGCAGTTCCTGGACTGCGAACACTGAAGCTTTCTTT	CASSSWTANTEAFF
16	-	TRBD1	TRBV19	TRBJ2-7	TGTGCCAGTAGTATAGGAGGTCCGGGACAGGGCCACGAGCAGTACTTC	CASSIGGPGQGHEQYF
16	-	-	TRBV27	TRBJ2-1	TGTGCCAGCAGTCCACGTTGGGCACCCCCAAACAATGAGCAGTTCTTC	CASSPRWAPPNNEQFF
17	-	TRBD2	TRBV7-9	TRBJ2-5	TGTGCCAGCAGCTTAGCGCTAGCGGGGGCCCACCAAGAGACCCAGTACTTC	CASSLALAGAHQETQYF
15	-	TRBD1	TRBV7-9	TRBJ2-3	TGTGCCAGCAGCCCACAGGGGAGTATTTCAGATACGCAGTATTTT	CASSPQGSISDTQYF
15	-	-	TRBV6-1	TRBJ1-6	TGTGCCAGCATTAAGGGCAGGGGTTCCAATTCACCCCTCCACTTT	CASIKGRGSNSPLHF
14	few	TRBD1	TRBV13	TRBJ2-1	TGTGCCAGCAGCCCACGGGACAGACCCAATGAGCAGTTCTTC	CASSPRDRPNEQFF